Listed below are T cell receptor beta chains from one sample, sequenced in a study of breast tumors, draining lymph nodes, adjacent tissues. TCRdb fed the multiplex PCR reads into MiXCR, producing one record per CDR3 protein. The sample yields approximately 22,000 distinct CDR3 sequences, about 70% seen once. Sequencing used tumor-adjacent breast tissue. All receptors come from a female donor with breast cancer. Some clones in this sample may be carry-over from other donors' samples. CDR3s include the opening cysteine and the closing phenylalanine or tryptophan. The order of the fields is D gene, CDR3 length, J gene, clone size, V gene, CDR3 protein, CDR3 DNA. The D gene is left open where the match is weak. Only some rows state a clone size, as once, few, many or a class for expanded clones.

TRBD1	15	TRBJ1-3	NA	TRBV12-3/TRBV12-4	CASSITGGSGNTIYF	TGTGCCAGCAGCATAACAGGGGGCTCTGGAAACACCATATATTTT
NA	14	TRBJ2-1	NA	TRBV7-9	CASSPGTSYNEQFF	TGTGCCAGCAGCCCGGGCACCTCCTACAATGAGCAGTTCTTC
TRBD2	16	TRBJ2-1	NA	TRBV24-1	CATSDLRAGGHNEQFF	TGTGCCACCAGTGATTTAAGGGCGGGGGGTCACAATGAGCAGTTCTTC
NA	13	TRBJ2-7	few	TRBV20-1	CSANPYISYAQCF	TGCAGTGCCAATCCCTACATCTCCTACGCGCAGTGCTTC
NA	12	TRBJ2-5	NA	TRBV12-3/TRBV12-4	CASSLAPETQYF	TGTGCCAGCAGTTTAGCGCCCGAGACCCAGTACTTC
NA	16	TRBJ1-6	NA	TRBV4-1	CASSQETASRNSPLHF	TGCGCCAGCAGCCAAGAAACGGCCTCGCGGAATTCACCCCTCCACTTT
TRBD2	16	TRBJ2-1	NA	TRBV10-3	CAISDPSGGASNEQFF	TGTGCCATCAGTGATCCAAGCGGGGGGGCTAGCAATGAGCAGTTCTTC
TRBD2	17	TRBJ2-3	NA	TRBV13	CASSYAGLAGAADTQYF	TGTGCCAGCAGCTATGCGGGACTAGCGGGAGCGGCTGATACGCAGTATTTT
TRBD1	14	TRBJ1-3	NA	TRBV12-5	CASGLVTGEYTIYF	TGTGCTAGTGGTTTGGTGACAGGGGAATACACCATATATTTT
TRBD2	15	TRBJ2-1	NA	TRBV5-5	CASSLGSGGQYEQFF	TGTGCCAGCAGTTTAGGTAGCGGGGGGCAGTATGAGCAGTTCTTC
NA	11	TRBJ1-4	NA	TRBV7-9	CASSLEAKLFF	TGTGCCAGCAGCTTAGAGGCCAAACTGTTTTTT
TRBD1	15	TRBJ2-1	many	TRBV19	CASSARTGDSDEQFF	TGTGCCAGTAGTGCGCGGACAGGGGATTCGGATGAGCAGTTCTTC
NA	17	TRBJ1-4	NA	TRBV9	CASSAALQGHDNEKLFF	TGTGCCAGCAGCGCCGCCCTACAGGGTCATGATAATGAAAAACTGTTTTTT
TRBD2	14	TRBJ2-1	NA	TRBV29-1	CSVDGREGRNEQFF	TGCAGCGTTGATGGGCGGGAGGGCCGGAATGAGCAGTTCTTC
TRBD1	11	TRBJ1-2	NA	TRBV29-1	CSVTGANGYTF	TGCAGCGTTACAGGGGCTAACGGCTACACCTTC
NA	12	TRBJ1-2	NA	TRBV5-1	CASSELGYGYTF	TGCGCCAGCTCCGAATTAGGCTATGGCTACACCTTC
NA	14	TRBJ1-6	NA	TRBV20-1	CSASAQGDGSPLHF	TGCAGTGCTAGTGCACAGGGCGACGGATCACCCCTCCACTTT
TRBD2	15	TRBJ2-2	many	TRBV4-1	CASSRGLENTGELFF	TGCGCCAGCAGCCGTGGACTAGAGAACACCGGGGAGCTGTTTTTT
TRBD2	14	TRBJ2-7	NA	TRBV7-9	CASSGLAGAYEQYF	TGTGCCAGCAGCGGACTAGCGGGGGCCTACGAGCAGTACTTC
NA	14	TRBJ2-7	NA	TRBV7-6	CASSRQGGSYEQYF	TGTGCCAGCAGCCGACAGGGAGGGTCCTACGAGCAGTACTTC
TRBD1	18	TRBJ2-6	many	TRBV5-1	CASSLRTGAQSGANVLTF	TGCGCCAGCAGCTTGAGGACAGGGGCTCAATCTGGGGCCAACGTCCTGACTTTC
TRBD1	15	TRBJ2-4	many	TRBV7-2	CASRPDRGAKNIQHF	TGTGCCAGCAGACCGGACAGGGGAGCCAAAAACATTCAGCACTTC
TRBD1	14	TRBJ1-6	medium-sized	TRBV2	CASSEGTGGSPLHF	TGTGCCAGCAGTGAGGGGACAGGGGGTTCACCCCTCCACTTT
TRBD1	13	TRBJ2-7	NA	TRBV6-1	CASSEWDSYEQYF	TGTGCCAGCAGTGAATGGGACAGCTACGAGCAGTACTTC
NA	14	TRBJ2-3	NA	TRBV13	CASSLPQGTDTQYF	TGTGCCAGCAGCCTGCCGCAAGGGACAGATACGCAGTATTTT
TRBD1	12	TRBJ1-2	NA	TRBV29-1	CSAEGQGNGYTF	TGCAGCGCCGAGGGACAGGGGAATGGCTACACCTTC
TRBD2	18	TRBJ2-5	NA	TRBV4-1	CASSQDTTSGRPRETQYF	TGCGCCAGCAGCCAAGATACGACTAGCGGGAGGCCGAGGGAGACCCAGTACTTC
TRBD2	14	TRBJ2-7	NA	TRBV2	CASKTSGSTHEQYF	TGTGCCAGTAAGACTAGCGGGAGTACCCACGAGCAGTACTTC
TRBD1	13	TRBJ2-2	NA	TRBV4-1	CASSHHRGRELFF	TGCGCCAGCAGCCACCACAGGGGTCGGGAGCTGTTTTTT
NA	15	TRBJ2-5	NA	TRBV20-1	CSARDRGARWETQYF	TGCAGTGCTAGAGATCGGGGGGCGAGGTGGGAGACCCAGTACTTC
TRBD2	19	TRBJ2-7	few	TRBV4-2	CASSRPSIGLAGGSYEQYF	TGTGCCAGCAGCCGCCCGAGCATAGGACTAGCGGGGGGCTCCTACGAGCAGTACTTC
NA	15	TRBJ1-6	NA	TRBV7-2	CASSESRQGNSPLHF	TGTGCCAGCAGCGAAAGTAGGCAGGGCAATTCACCCCTCCACTTT
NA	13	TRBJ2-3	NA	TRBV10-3	CATSGTSTDTQYF	TGTGCCACCTCCGGGACTAGCACAGATACGCAGTATTTT
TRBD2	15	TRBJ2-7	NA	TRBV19	CASSPGLAGGREQYF	TGTGCCAGTAGTCCGGGACTAGCGGGAGGCAGGGAGCAGTACTTC
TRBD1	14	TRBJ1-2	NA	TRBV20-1	CSARRSGQAHGYTF	TGCAGTGCTAGACGTTCGGGACAGGCGCATGGCTACACCTTC
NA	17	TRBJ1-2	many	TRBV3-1	CASSLTRTATHRVGYTF	TGTGCCAGCAGCCTAACTAGGACGGCTACCCACCGTGTCGGCTACACCTTC
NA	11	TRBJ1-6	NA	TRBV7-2	CASSLVSPLHF	TGTGCCAGCAGCTTAGTTTCACCCCTCCACTTT
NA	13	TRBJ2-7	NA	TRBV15	CATSRGSLYEQYF	TGTGCCACATCACGGGGGTCCCTTTACGAGCAGTACTTC
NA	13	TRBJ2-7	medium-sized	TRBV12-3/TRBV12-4	CASSPRYNGEQYF	TGTGCCAGCAGTCCTAGATACAATGGCGAGCAGTACTTC
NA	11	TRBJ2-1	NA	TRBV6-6	CASTEGPTPFF	TGTGCCAGCACCGAGGGGCCCACGCCGTTCTTC
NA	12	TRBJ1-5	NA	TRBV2	CASSGGGRPQHF	TGTGCCAGCAGTGGAGGCGGAAGGCCCCAGCATTTT
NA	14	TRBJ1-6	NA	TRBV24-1	CATSASGVNSPLHF	TGTGCCACCAGTGCTTCAGGCGTCAATTCACCCCTCCACTTT
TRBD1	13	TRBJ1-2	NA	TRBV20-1	CSAIGQGAGGYTF	TGCAGTGCTATAGGACAGGGGGCTGGAGGCTACACCTTC
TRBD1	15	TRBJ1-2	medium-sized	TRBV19	CASSTGTAQVYGYTF	TGTGCCAGTAGCACTGGGACAGCCCAAGTGTATGGCTACACCTTC
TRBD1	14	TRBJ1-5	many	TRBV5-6	CASSFGTVNQPQHF	TGTGCCAGCAGCTTCGGGACAGTCAATCAGCCCCAGCATTTT
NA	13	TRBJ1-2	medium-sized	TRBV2	CASCLGSGYGYTF	TGTGCCAGCTGCCTGGGGTCGGGGTATGGCTACACCTTC